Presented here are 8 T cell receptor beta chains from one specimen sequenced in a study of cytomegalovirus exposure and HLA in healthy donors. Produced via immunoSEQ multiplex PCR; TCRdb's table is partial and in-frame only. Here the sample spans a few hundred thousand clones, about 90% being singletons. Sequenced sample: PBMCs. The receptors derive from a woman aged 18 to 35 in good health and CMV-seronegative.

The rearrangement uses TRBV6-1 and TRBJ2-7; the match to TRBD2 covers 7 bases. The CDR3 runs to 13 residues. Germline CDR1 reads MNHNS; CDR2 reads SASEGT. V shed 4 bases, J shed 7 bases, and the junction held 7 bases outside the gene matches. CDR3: CASSALEGGEQYF. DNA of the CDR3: TGTGCCAGCAGTGCCCTGGAGGGAGGGGAGCAGTACTTC.

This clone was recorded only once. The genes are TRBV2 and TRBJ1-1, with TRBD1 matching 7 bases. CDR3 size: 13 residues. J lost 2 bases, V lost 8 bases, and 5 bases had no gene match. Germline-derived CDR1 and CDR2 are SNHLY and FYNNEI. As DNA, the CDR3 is TGTGCCAGCTGGGACAGAGTAAACACTGAAGCTTTCTTT. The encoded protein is CASWDRVNTEAFF. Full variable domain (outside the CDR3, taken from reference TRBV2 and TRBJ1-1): EPEVTQTPSHQVTQMGQEVILRCVPISNHLYFYWYRQILGQKVEFLVSFYNNEISEKSEIFDDQFSVERPDGSNFTLKIRSTKLEDSAMYFCASWDRVNTEAFFGQGTRLTVV.

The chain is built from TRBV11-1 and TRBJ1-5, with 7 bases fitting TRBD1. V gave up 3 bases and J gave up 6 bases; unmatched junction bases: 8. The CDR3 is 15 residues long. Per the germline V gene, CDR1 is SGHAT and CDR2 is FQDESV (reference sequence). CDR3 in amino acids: CASSLTPGGIQPQHF. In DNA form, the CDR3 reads TGTGCCAGCAGCTTGACCCCAGGGGGAATTCAGCCCCAGCATTTT. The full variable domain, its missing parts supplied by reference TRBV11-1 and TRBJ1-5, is EAEVAQSPRYKITEKSQAVAFWCDPISGHATLYWYRQILGQGPELLVQFQDESVVDDSQLPKDRFSAERLKGVDSTLKIQPAELGDSAMYLCASSLTPGGIQPQHFGDGTRLSIL.

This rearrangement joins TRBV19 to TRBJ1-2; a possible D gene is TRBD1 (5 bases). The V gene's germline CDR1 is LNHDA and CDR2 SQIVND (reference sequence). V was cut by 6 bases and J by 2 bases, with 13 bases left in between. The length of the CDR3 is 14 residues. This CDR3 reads CASSRGAGNYGYTF. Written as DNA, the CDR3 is TGTGCCAGTAGCCGCGGGGCTGGGAACTATGGCTACACCTTC.

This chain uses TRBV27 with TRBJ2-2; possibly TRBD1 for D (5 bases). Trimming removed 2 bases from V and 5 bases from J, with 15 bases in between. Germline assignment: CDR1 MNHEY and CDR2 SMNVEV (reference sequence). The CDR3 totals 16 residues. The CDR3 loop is CASSLIVAGFTGELFF. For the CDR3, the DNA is TGTGCCAGCAGTTTAATCGTCGCAGGGTTTACCGGGGAGCTGTTTTTT.

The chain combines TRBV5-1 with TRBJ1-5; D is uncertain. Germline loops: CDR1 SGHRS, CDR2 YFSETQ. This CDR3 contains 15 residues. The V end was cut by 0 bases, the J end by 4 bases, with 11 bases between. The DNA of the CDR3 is TGCGCCAGCAGCTTGGCGGACTCTAGAAATCAGCCCCAGCATTTT. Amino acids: CASSLADSRNQPQHF.

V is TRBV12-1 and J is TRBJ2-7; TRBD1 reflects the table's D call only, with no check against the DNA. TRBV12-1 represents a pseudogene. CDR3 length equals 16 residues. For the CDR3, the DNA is TGTGCCAGCAGCTCCCATCGACAGGGAAGGCACTACGAGCAGTACTTC. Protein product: CASSSHRQGRHYEQYF.

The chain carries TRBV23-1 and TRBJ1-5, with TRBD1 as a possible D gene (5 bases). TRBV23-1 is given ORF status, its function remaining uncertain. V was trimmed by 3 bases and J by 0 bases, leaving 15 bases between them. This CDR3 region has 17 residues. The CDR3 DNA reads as TGCGCCAGCAGTCACCACAGGATTCGCGATAGCAATCAGCCCCAGCATTTT. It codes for CASSHHRIRDSNQPQHF.